This T cell receptor (beta chain) was obtained from a study of control samples from healthy donors and cancer patients. CDR3 length: 17 amino acids. J lost 10 bases, V lost 3 bases, and 18 bases had no gene match. Germline V CDR1 and CDR2: SGHAT, FQNNGV. The method was immunoSEQ multiplex PCR; TCRdb's version includes in-frame clones alone and lacks a portion of them. The table shows about 120,000 clones, with about 90% occurring only once. The source of this sequence is a man between 18 and 29 years old in good health. Material: blood. This sequence joins TRBV11-2 and TRBJ2-1; 7 bases are shared with TRBD1. The CDR3 nucleotides are TGTGCCAGCAGCTTCCACCCGACAGGGACGGGTCGTATCGAGCAGTTCTTC. It codes for CASSFHPTGTGRIEQFF.